This T cell receptor beta chain is drawn from a study of OX40 agonist ivuxolimab in advanced cancers. CDR1 is LNHDA and CDR2 is SQIVND in the germline V gene (reference sequence). The CDR3 is 14 residues long. After removal of 5 bases from V and 5 bases from J, the junction contained 7 bases not matched to a gene. Method: immunoSEQ multiplex PCR; TCRdb's copy keeps in-frame clones and lacks some. In the table there are under 85,000 clones, over 75% of which are singletons. This sequence joins TRBV19 and TRBJ1-2; 8 bases are a match to TRBD1. Material: CD4+ or CD8+ T cells sorted from blood, obtained in a trial of the OX40 agonist ivuxolimab. The clonotype originates from an adult with an advanced solid tumor such as melanoma, head and neck, liver or kidney cancer. The CDR3 sequence is CASSRTGIKYGYTF. Written as DNA, the CDR3 is TGTGCCAGTAGTCGGACAGGGATTAAATATGGCTACACCTTC.